Listed here is a single T cell receptor beta chain. This sample was included in a study of blood T cell repertoires in COVID-19. Study context: Acute and convalescent COVID-19 samples came from the United States, Italy and Spain. The cDNA or gDNA used as material had been derived from T cells, B-cell-depleted T cells, or PBMCs.

In the authors' workflow: Estimation of nucleated cell counts was performed using reference gene primer amplification. TCRdb keeps only in-frame clones here, not all; method: immunoSEQ multiplex PCR. D and trimming come from the DNA, and the V and J calls and clone size come from that table. The sample shows around 68,000 clones, 75% to 85% of them seen only once. Unmatched junction bases numbered 12, after V lost 3 bases and J lost 1 base. The germline gives CDR1 LNHNV, CDR2 YYDKDF (reference sequence). The CDR3 has 17 amino acids. The sample comprised peripheral blood. The TCR originated in a human donor in a cohort sampled during active COVID-19. The chain is built from TRBV15 and TRBJ2-7; TRBD2 agrees at 7 bases. The CDR3 here is CATSRSPARGFSYEQYF. CDR3 DNA sequence: TGTGCCACCAGCAGGAGCCCTGCGCGGGGGTTTTCCTACGAGCAGTACTTC.